This TCR beta chain was recovered during a study of T cell responses to AZD1222 COVID-19 vaccine. The study's findings and limits: As reported, nearly half of all spike-specific TCRs target variant regions that are unmutated. No repertoire was sampled before or during the peak T cell response, only after it.

Some clones are missing from TCRdb's copy, which holds only in-frame ones; the method was immunoSEQ multiplex PCR. This sample has around 140,000 clones; around nine tenths occur once, and the top ten carry about 3.7%. As regards this clone: Its cognate antigen is unknown.

Trimming stripped 5 bases from V and 0 bases from J, with 8 bases between. The CDR3 runs to 15 residues. CDR1 is SGHTA, CDR2 FQGNSA, per germline. The receptor's source is an adult in good health. The material was peripheral blood, obtained on day 0 of AZD1222 vaccination. The chain links TRBV7-2 to TRBJ2-6, with D tentatively TRBD1 (5 bases). CDR3 in DNA: TGTGCCAGCAGCCTCAGGGTCTCTGGGGCCAACGTCCTGACTTTC. Translation: CASSLRVSGANVLTF.